These T cell receptor beta chains were read from a single sample in a study of high-grade serous ovarian cancer treatment subgroups. Profiled with immunoSEQ multiplex PCR; TCRdb holds only in-frame clones, not every one. The sample holds some 28,000 clones, about 86% seen once. The sequenced material came from tumor tissue. The origin of the receptors is a human donor with high-grade serous ovarian cancer. Each CDR3 is given with its conserved first and last residue. D genes are given only for firm matches. Clone size is stated in some rows and not others, as once, few, many or a class when expanded.

>TRBV11-2|TRBJ2-7|TRBD2|-
CASSSSSGRGEQYF
TGTGCCAGCAGTTCATCTAGCGGGAGAGGAGAGCAGTACTTC
>TRBV10-3|TRBJ1-3|-|few
CAISEPGMEENTIYF
TGTGCCATCAGTGAGCCGGGGATGGAAGAAAACACCATATATTTT
>TRBV6-5|TRBJ2-5|TRBD2|-
CASSLAGVEGETQYF
TGTGCCAGCAGCTTAGCGGGAGTTGAAGGAGAGACCCAGTACTTC
>TRBV7-8|TRBJ2-2|TRBD1|-
CASSLGAGGGGELFF
TGTGCCAGCAGCTTAGGGGCAGGGGGCGGCGGGGAGCTGTTTTTT
>TRBV19|TRBJ1-5|-|-
CASSLGLGSNQPQHF
TGTGCCAGTAGTTTAGGACTAGGTAGCAATCAGCCCCAGCATTTT
>TRBV28|TRBJ2-7|-|-
CASSQIGRGQRYEQYF
TGTGCCAGCAGCCAAATCGGGAGGGGACAGCGGTACGAGCAGTACTTC
>TRBV6-1|TRBJ1-5|-|-
CASSERRNQPQHF
TGTGCCAGCAGTGAACGAAGAAATCAGCCCCAGCATTTT
>TRBV28|TRBJ2-7|-|-
CASSLPAGSSYEQYF
TGTGCCAGCAGTTTACCAGCCGGCAGCTCCTACGAGCAGTACTTC
>TRBV27|TRBJ2-7|TRBD2|few
CASSPRTSGRAWYEQYF
TGTGCCAGCAGTCCGCGGACTAGCGGGAGGGCCTGGTACGAGCAGTACTTC
>TRBV28|TRBJ1-2|-|-
CASSSSGFSSYGYTF
TGTGCCAGCAGTTCCTCAGGGTTTTCAAGCTATGGCTACACCTTC
>TRBV19|TRBJ2-7|TRBD2|-
CASSEVTSGYEQYF
TGTGCCAGTAGTGAGGTGACTAGCGGCTACGAGCAGTACTTC
>TRBV5-1|TRBJ2-2|TRBD2|-
CASSLTSGSTGELFF
TGCGCCAGCAGCTTGACTAGCGGGAGCACCGGGGAGCTGTTTTTT
>TRBV6-5|TRBJ2-7|TRBD2|few
CASSAGLALYEQYF
TGTGCCAGCAGTGCGGGACTAGCTTTATACGAGCAGTACTTC
>TRBV6-1|TRBJ2-5|TRBD2|-
CASSLRLAGETQYF
TGTGCCAGCAGTTTAAGACTAGCGGGCGAGACCCAGTACTTC
>TRBV6-1|TRBJ2-1|-|-
CASSELPRGRGTEQFF
TGTGCCAGCAGTGAACTCCCCAGGGGTCGCGGGACTGAGCAGTTCTTC
>TRBV6-6|TRBJ1-1|TRBD1|-
CASSDRGQETEAFF
TGTGCCAGCAGTGACCGGGGACAGGAGACTGAAGCTTTCTTT
>TRBV9|TRBJ2-1|-|-
CASSVAASSYNEQFF
TGTGCCAGCAGCGTAGCGGCCAGCTCCTACAATGAGCAGTTCTTC
>TRBV2|TRBJ1-4|-|few
CASSDTGGYEKLFF
TGTGCCAGCAGTGACACAGGTGGCTATGAAAAACTGTTTTTT
>TRBV19|TRBJ1-4|TRBD1|-
CASSDRVEGKLFF
TGTGCCAGTAGCGACAGGGTCGAGGGAAAACTGTTTTTT
>TRBV5-6|TRBJ2-5|-|-
CASSPLGGMKETQYF
TGTGCCAGCAGCCCCCTAGGAGGAATGAAAGAGACCCAGTACTTC
>TRBV5-1|TRBJ2-3|TRBD1|-
CASSLEDRGTDTQYF
TGCGCCAGCAGCTTGGAGGACAGGGGAACAGATACGCAGTATTTT
>TRBV25-1|TRBJ1-3|-|-
CASSKPTGSGNTIYF
TGTGCCAGCAGTAAACCGACAGGATCTGGAAACACCATATATTTT
>TRBV6-6|TRBJ2-7|-|-
CATSRSSYEQYF
TGTGCCACCTCCAGGAGCTCCTACGAGCAGTACTTC
>TRBV7-9|TRBJ1-2|-|-
CASSVLGARNYGYTF
TGTGCCAGCAGCGTCCTGGGGGCGCGCAACTATGGCTACACCTTC
>TRBV7-2|TRBJ2-7|TRBD1|-
CASTPRTGKFGEQYF
TGTGCCAGCACCCCGCGGACAGGCAAATTTGGCGAGCAGTACTTC